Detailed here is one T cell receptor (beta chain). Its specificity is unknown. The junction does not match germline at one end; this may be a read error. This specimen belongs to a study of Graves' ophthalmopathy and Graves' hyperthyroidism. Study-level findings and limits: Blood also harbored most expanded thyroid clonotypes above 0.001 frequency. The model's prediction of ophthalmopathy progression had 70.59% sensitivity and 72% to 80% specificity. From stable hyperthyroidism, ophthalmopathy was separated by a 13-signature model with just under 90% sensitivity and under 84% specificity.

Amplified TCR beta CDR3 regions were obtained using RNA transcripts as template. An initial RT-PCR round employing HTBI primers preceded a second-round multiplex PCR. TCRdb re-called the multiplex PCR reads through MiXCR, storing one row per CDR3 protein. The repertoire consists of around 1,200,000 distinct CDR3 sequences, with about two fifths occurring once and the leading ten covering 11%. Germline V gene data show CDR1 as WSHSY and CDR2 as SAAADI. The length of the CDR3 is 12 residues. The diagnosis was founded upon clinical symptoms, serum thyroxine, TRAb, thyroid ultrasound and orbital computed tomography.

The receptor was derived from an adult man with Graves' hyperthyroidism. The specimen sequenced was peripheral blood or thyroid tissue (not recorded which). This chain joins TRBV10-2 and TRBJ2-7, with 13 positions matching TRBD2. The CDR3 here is CASSAGLAGEFF. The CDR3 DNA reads TGCGCCAGCAGTGCCGGACTAGCGGGAGAGTTCTTC.